The present entry profiles one TCR beta chain with its context. Its antigen is unknown. V dropped 1 base and J dropped 4 bases, with 15 bases sitting between them. Germline V gene data show CDR1 as SGHRS and CDR2 as YFSETQ. CDR3 size: 16 residues. The sequenced template was cDNA made from the entire isolated RNA. Sequencing of naive, central memory and regulatory T cell samples gave an average of roughly 4 million reads. Produced via immunoSEQ multiplex PCR; TCRdb's table is partial and in-frame only. The sample includes about 240,000 clones, around 13% of them seen just once. This specimen belongs to a study of beta chain features in type 1 diabetes. Overall study: Healthy donors resembled patients in age, gender and cell yields. Summed over all samples, the examined sorted cells came to 107,917,701. Study-wide findings and caveats: Among type 1 diabetes patients, VDJ junctions had fewer insertions and more deletions. For Type 1 diabetes patients, all four CD4+ subsets carried TCRB CDR3s that were moderately but significantly shorter.

Sequenced input: naive CD4+ T cells from blood. This clonotype originated in a man aged 25 to 45 with type 1 diabetes. The chain employs TRBV5-1 and TRBJ1-3; the D gene is possibly TRBD1 (5 bases). The CDR3 nucleotides read TGCGCCAGCAGCTTGAGCCCAGGGTCGGAAGGAAACACCATATATTTT. Protein product: CASSLSPGSEGNTIYF. The entire variable domain, with the rest obtained from reference TRBV5-1 and TRBJ1-3, is as follows: KAGVTQTPRYLIKTRGQQVTLSCSPISGHRSVSWYQQTPGQGLQFLFEYFSETQRNKGNFPGRFSGRQFSNSRSEMNVSTLELGDSALYLCASSLSPGSEGNTIYFGEGSWLTVV.